This entry features one T cell receptor beta chain sequence. Trimming took 3 bases from V and 7 from J, leaving 13 bases between them. CDR1 is LNHDA and CDR2 is SQIVND in the germline V gene (reference sequence). The CDR3 is made up of 14 amino acids. TCRdb's copy holds only in-frame clones and misses some; the assay was immunoSEQ multiplex PCR. This table has 300,000 or so clones, about 88% appearing once. The data are from a study of blood T cell repertoires in COVID-19. Study-level information: Acute-phase and convalescent COVID-19 samples originated in the United States, Italy and Spain. Sources were T cells, B-cell-depleted T cells, or PBMCs; the material itself was cDNA or gDNA.

The participants were between about 18 and 90 years old and came from 24 US areas. Assignment of participants to cohorts was predicated upon participant-reported clinical history. The chain recombines TRBV19 with TRBJ1-3; the D is unclear. The sequence was collected from a young woman who had recovered from COVID-19. The sequenced sample was PBMCs or T cells enriched from blood (not recorded which). As DNA, the CDR3 is TGTGCCAGTAGTATCCTCCCCACACGCAACACCATATATTTT. Its protein is CASSILPTRNTIYF.